This entry is about one TCR beta chain. What it binds is not known. The V gene's germline CDR1 is SGHAT and CDR2 FQNNGV. The CDR3 length is 16 residues. V was trimmed by 4 bases and J by 1 base, leaving 16 bases between them. The sample is drawn from a study of T-cell memory formation after mild COVID-19. Study overall: Largely, the TCR clusters proved donor specific. Study observations and caveats: Pre-infection memory contained some responding clones, which suggested that cross-reactive memory had joined. In second-wave clones peaking day 37, SARS-CoV-2 specificity remained unconfirmed.

Constant-segment primers and 5'RACE yielded cDNA libraries for TCR alpha and TCR beta, each carrying sample barcodes and UMIs. TCRdb analysed the 5' RACE reads with MiXCR anew, one entry per CDR3 protein. The sample carries approximately 400,000 distinct CDR3 sequences, 20% to 30% recorded once. The receptor comes from an adult woman who had mild COVID-19 (a few samples of this study predate the infection). Cell type and time point are not known. The sample was PBMCs or a T cell subset sorted from them (not recorded which). The chain joins TRBV11-2 to TRBJ1-2; no definite D call. The CDR3 region has the DNA TGTGCCAGCAGCTCATTGAGGCAGGCTATTAACTATGGCTACACCTTC. Protein product: CASSSLRQAINYGYTF.